A selection of T cell receptor beta chains follows, all from one sample in a study of T cells after yellow fever vaccination. TCRdb itself ran the 5' RACE reads through MiXCR, one entry per CDR3 protein. Counted here are about 220,000 distinct CDR3 sequences, approximately 6.8% occurring once; the ten biggest clones make up more than 1%. Sequenced material: CD4+ T cells sorted from PBMCs, taken on the day of the yellow fever booster vaccination. Every receptor here comes from a man aged 30-40 years who received the YFV17D yellow fever vaccine. Each CDR3 is given with its conserved first and last residue. D genes are given only for firm matches. Part of the rows lack a size; the others show once, few, many or a class for expanded clones.

.,many,TRBJ2-7,TRBV4-3,CASSQAQEVYYEQYF,TGCGCCAGCAGCCAAGCACAGGAAGTATACTACGAGCAGTACTTC
TRBD2,many,TRBJ2-3,TRBV20-1,CSASASGRDTQYF,TGCAGTGCTAGCGCAAGCGGGAGGGATACGCAGTATTTT
TRBD1,few,TRBJ2-4,TRBV4-3,CASSQDRTGRNIQYF,TGCGCCAGCAGCCAAGATCGGACAGGGAGGAACATTCAGTACTTC
.,few,TRBJ2-7,TRBV5-1,CASSSLGKRDSSNYYEQYF,TGCGCCAGCAGCTCGTTGGGGAAAAGAGACAGTTCTAATTACTACGAGCAGTACTTC
TRBD2,many,TRBJ2-1,TRBV7-2,CASSSGTSINEQFF,TGTGCCAGCAGCTCCGGGACTAGCATAAATGAGCAGTTCTTC
.,many,TRBJ2-3,TRBV25-1,CASSEEGSTDTQYF,TGTGCCAGCAGTGAAGAAGGAAGCACAGATACGCAGTATTTT
TRBD1,.,TRBJ1-1,TRBV6-2/TRBV6-3,CASRREGATEAFF,TGTGCCAGCAGGAGAGAGGGGGCCACTGAAGCTTTCTTT
.,many,TRBJ2-7,TRBV28,CASGSSSYEQYF,TGTGCCAGCGGTTCCTCATCCTACGAGCAGTACTTC
TRBD1,.,TRBJ2-7,TRBV7-2,CASSYGQGLYEQYF,TGTGCCAGCAGTTATGGACAGGGGCTCTACGAGCAGTACTTC
.,.,TRBJ2-1,TRBV5-4,CASSLVGADEQFF,TGTGCCAGCAGCTTGGTGGGGGCCGATGAGCAGTTCTTC
TRBD2,many,TRBJ2-1,TRBV7-2,CASSLVPGGLYNEQFF,TGTGCCAGCAGCTTAGTTCCGGGAGGGCTCTACAATGAGCAGTTCTTC
.,.,TRBJ2-1,TRBV10-2,CASRDPSYNEQFF,TGCGCCAGCCGGGACCCAAGCTACAATGAGCAGTTCTTC
.,many,TRBJ2-5,TRBV7-8,CASSYDGGGQETQYF,TGTGCCAGCAGTTACGATGGGGGCGGACAAGAGACCCAGTACTTC
TRBD2,many,TRBJ2-7,TRBV6-2/TRBV6-3,CASSIQSGGSYEQYF,TGTGCCAGCAGTATTCAAAGCGGGGGTTCTTACGAGCAGTACTTC
.,few,TRBJ1-1,TRBV5-6,CASSWDLDSTEAFF,TGTGCCAGCAGCTGGGACCTAGACAGCACTGAAGCTTTCTTT
.,.,TRBJ1-6,TRBV28,CASSLRVKGDSPLHF,TGTGCCAGCAGTTTACGGGTAAAGGGGGATTCACCCCTCCACTTT
.,.,TRBJ1-4,TRBV18,CASSIRDSEKLFF,TGTGCCAGCTCAATTCGGGACTCCGAAAAACTGTTTTTT
TRBD2,.,TRBJ2-1,TRBV7-6,CASSLAPGRAGGPREQFF,TGTGCCAGCAGCTTGGCCCCGGGGCGCGCGGGAGGGCCAAGGGAGCAGTTCTTC
.,.,TRBJ2-1,TRBV12-3/TRBV12-4,CASSLGANFYNEQFF,TGTGCCAGCAGTTTAGGGGCCAATTTCTACAATGAGCAGTTCTTC
TRBD1,.,TRBJ2-6,TRBV7-3,CASSPHSGTASSGANVLTF,TGTGCCAGCAGCCCCCACTCCGGGACAGCGAGCTCTGGGGCCAACGTCCTGACTTTC
.,many,TRBJ2-7,TRBV5-1,CASSLGVGGYEQYF,TGCGCCAGCAGCTTGGGGGTCGGAGGCTACGAGCAGTACTTC
.,few,TRBJ2-5,TRBV7-7,CASSRNRDQHFQETQYF,TGTGCCAGCAGCCGAAACCGGGACCAACACTTCCAAGAGACCCAGTACTTC
.,few,TRBJ1-1,TRBV20-1,CSARAVGRRAEAFF,TGCAGTGCTAGAGCGGTAGGGAGGAGGGCTGAAGCTTTCTTT
.,.,TRBJ2-5,TRBV7-9,CASSATGGARQETQYF,TGTGCCAGCAGCGCCACCGGGGGAGCTAGACAAGAGACCCAGTACTTC
TRBD1,many,TRBJ2-5,TRBV20-1,CSALQGYQETQYF,TGCAGTGCTTTACAGGGGTACCAAGAGACCCAGTACTTC
TRBD1,few,TRBJ2-2,TRBV7-9,CASSSATGNAGELFF,TGTGCCAGCAGCTCCGCGACAGGGAACGCCGGGGAGCTGTTTTTT
.,many,TRBJ2-1,TRBV6-1,CASRTDQYNEQFF,TGTGCCAGCAGAACAGACCAGTACAATGAGCAGTTCTTC
.,many,TRBJ2-7,TRBV5-6,CASSFQAYEQYF,TGTGCCAGCAGCTTTCAGGCGTACGAGCAGTACTTC
TRBD2,many,TRBJ2-5,TRBV12-3/TRBV12-4,CASSVSGKRETQYF,TGTGCCAGCAGCGTCAGCGGGAAGAGAGAGACCCAGTACTTC
.,few,TRBJ2-3,TRBV7-2,CASSFGAGTPDTQYF,TGTGCCAGCAGCTTTGGCGCGGGGACCCCAGATACGCAGTATTTT
TRBD2,few,TRBJ2-1,TRBV10-3,CATHRGTSGHNEQFF,TGTGCCACCCACAGGGGGACTAGCGGCCACAATGAGCAGTTCTTC
.,many,TRBJ2-7,TRBV29-1,CSVVQGVYEQYF,TGCAGCGTTGTTCAGGGAGTCTACGAGCAGTACTTC
.,.,TRBJ1-2,TRBV7-2,CASSSRTDGYTF,TGTGCCAGCAGCTCGCGGACAGATGGCTACACCTTC
.,.,TRBJ1-5,TRBV18,CATQSERNQPQHF,TGTGCGACCCAGAGCGAAAGGAATCAGCCCCAGCATTTT
TRBD1,many,TRBJ1-1,TRBV20-1,CSARLGRTGSTEAFF,TGCAGTGCTAGATTGGGTAGGACAGGTTCTACTGAAGCTTTCTTT
.,many,TRBJ2-1,TRBV27,CASRVASGAEQFF,TGTGCCAGCAGGGTGGCGTCGGGAGCTGAGCAGTTCTTC
TRBD2,many,TRBJ2-3,TRBV9,CASSLDRTSRPGDTQYF,TGTGCCAGCAGCCTCGATCGGACTAGCAGGCCGGGGGATACGCAGTATTTT
TRBD1,.,TRBJ1-4,TRBV15,CATSRVMTGGDEKLFF,TGTGCCACCAGCAGGGTTATGACAGGGGGTGATGAAAAACTGTTTTTT
TRBD2,.,TRBJ2-4,TRBV6-5,CASSSTTSGRNIQYF,TGTGCCAGCAGTTCCACAACTAGCGGGAGAAACATTCAGTACTTC
TRBD2,many,TRBJ2-5,TRBV7-6,CASSGTTPTQYF,TGTGCCAGCAGCGGGACTACCCCGACCCAGTACTTC
TRBD2,many,TRBJ2-7,TRBV7-9,CASTVSGSYEQYF,TGTGCCAGCACCGTTAGCGGGAGCTACGAGCAGTACTTC
.,.,TRBJ1-2,TRBV20-1,CSAPGGLQGGLLYGYTF,TGCAGTGCCCCGGGGGGCCTACAGGGCGGGCTGCTCTATGGCTACACCTTC
.,many,TRBJ2-5,TRBV15,CATSRDSLTQETQYF,TGTGCCACCAGCAGAGATTCTCTAACTCAAGAGACCCAGTACTTC
.,many,TRBJ1-1,TRBV5-1,CASSPGTPSNTEAFF,TGCGCCAGCAGCCCCGGGACACCCAGTAACACTGAAGCTTTCTTT
.,few,TRBJ1-4,TRBV7-2,CASSLVVGLAGEKLFF,TGTGCCAGCAGCTTAGTCGTGGGCCTGGCCGGTGAAAAACTGTTTTTT
.,many,TRBJ2-7,TRBV15,CATSPSGDHEQYF,TGTGCCACCAGCCCTTCCGGGGACCACGAGCAGTACTTC
.,.,TRBJ2-2,TRBV9,CASTMGASLTGELFF,TGTGCCAGCACTATGGGGGCGAGTTTGACCGGGGAGCTGTTTTTT
TRBD2,many,TRBJ2-7,TRBV29-1,CSATAGGYEQYF,TGCAGCGCCACCGCGGGGGGCTACGAGCAGTACTTC
TRBD1,many,TRBJ2-5,TRBV7-8,CASSTRQGSQETQYF,TGTGCCAGCAGCACAAGACAGGGGTCTCAAGAGACCCAGTACTTC
.,many,TRBJ2-3,TRBV12-3/TRBV12-4,CASSSFSDTQYF,TGTGCCAGCAGTTCATTTTCAGATACGCAGTATTTT
.,.,TRBJ2-1,TRBV11-3,CASSPGVLSSYNEQFF,TGTGCCAGCAGCCCTGGGGTACTAAGCTCCTACAATGAGCAGTTCTTC